Presented here are 32 T cell receptor beta chains from one specimen sequenced in a study of technical replicates of blood from a handful of donors. Generated by immunoSEQ multiplex PCR, the TCRdb table keeps only in-frame clones and is missing some. The data show more than 75,000 clones, roughly 94% seen once. The specimen was T cells isolated from PBMCs. The receptors stem from a human donor in good health.

The chain employs TRBV4-1 and TRBJ2-1; the D gene is possibly TRBD2 (7 bases). This CDR3 region has 17 residues. Germline-derived CDR1 and CDR2 are MGHRA and YSYEKL. V lost 0 bases and J 8 bases, leaving 20 bases between the germline ends. In DNA form, the CDR3 reads TGCGCCAGCAGCCAAGAGGCAGGGGAGGGGGGTATGGATGAGCAGTTCTTC. Encoded protein: CASSQEAGEGGMDEQFF.

This clone appeared a few times. This chain joins TRBV11-2 and TRBJ1-2; D is possibly TRBD1 (6 bases). The V and J ends lost 5 bases and 3 bases respectively, with 13 bases between them. The germline gives CDR1 SGHAT, CDR2 FQNNGV. The length of the CDR3 is 14 residues. The chain's CDR3 is CASSTGHEYYGYTF. CDR3 DNA: TGTGCCAGCAGCACGGGACACGAATACTATGGCTACACCTTC.

The chain couples TRBV11-2 to TRBJ2-2, with D perhaps matching TRBD2 (6 bases). Trimming left V 5 bases short and J 4 bases short, with 14 bases between. Germline V gives CDR1 SGHAT, CDR2 FQNNGV. The CDR3 is 15 residues long. The CDR3 DNA is TGTGCCAGCAGCCTCCGCTGGGAGGTCACCGGGGAGCTGTTTTTT. Translated, it gives CASSLRWEVTGELFF.

This chain connects TRBV28 to TRBJ2-7, with 8 bases matching TRBD2. Germline CDR1 MDHEN, CDR2 SYDVKM. The CDR3 runs to 13 residues. The trim removed 5 bases at V and 2 bases at J, leaving 2 bases unmatched. In DNA form, the CDR3 reads TGTGCCAGCAGTGCCGGGAGGGCCTACGAGCAGTACTTC. Translation gives CASSAGRAYEQYF.

The chain joins TRBV6-1 to TRBJ2-1; D remains unclear. Trimming took 4 bases from V and 6 from J, leaving 7 bases between them. The CDR3 is 12 residues long. The germline V gene encodes CDR1 MNHNS and CDR2 SASEGT. CDR3 sequence reads: CASSALFNEQFF. CDR3 sequence (DNA): TGTGCCAGCAGTGCCCTCTTCAATGAGCAGTTCTTC.

The J gene is TRBJ1-1, the V gene TRBV19; D uncertain. The germline V gene encodes CDR1 LNHDA and CDR2 SQIVND (reference sequence). V was trimmed by 7 bases and J by 4 bases, leaving 7 bases between them. The CDR3 spans 11 residues. CDR3 sequence reads: CASMMSTEAFF. Written as DNA, the CDR3 is TGTGCCAGTATGATGAGCACTGAAGCTTTCTTT.

V usage is TRBV19 and J usage is TRBJ1-4; perhaps TRBD1 as D (5 bases). This CDR3 has 18 residues. Looked up from germline, CDR1 is LNHDA and CDR2 is SQIVND (reference sequence). V was trimmed by 0 bases and J by 0 bases, leaving 14 bases between them. This CDR3 reads CASSIEWQGAATNEKLFF. The CDR3 DNA follows: TGTGCCAGTAGTATAGAATGGCAGGGCGCGGCAACTAATGAAAAACTGTTTTTT.

The V and J genes are TRBV18 and TRBJ2-1, with D tentatively TRBD1 (6 bases). This CDR3 is 14 amino acids long. Trimming took 1 base from V and 5 from J, leaving 9 bases between them. Germline CDR1 KGHSH, CDR2 LQKENI. The DNA of the CDR3 is TGTGCCAGCTCACCACGGGACACCAACAATGAGCAGTTCTTC. This gives the protein CASSPRDTNNEQFF.

The CDR3 DNA sequence: TGTGCCAGCAGCCCTGGACAGGCATTGAGGAATGAGCAGTTCTTC. Translated: CASSPGQALRNEQFF. This chain links TRBV7-9 with TRBJ2-1; 7 bases match TRBD1. Germline CDR1 SEHNR, CDR2 FQNEAQ (reference sequence). CDR3 length: 15 residues. V lost 5 bases to trimming and J lost 7 bases; unmatched junction nucleotides: 11.

This sequence joins TRBV4-2 and TRBJ2-7, with 9 bases fitting TRBD2. The CDR3 is 14 amino acids. The trim removed 4 bases at V and 6 bases at J, leaving 7 bases unmatched. Looked up from germline, CDR1 is LGHNA and CDR2 is YNFKEQ. The CDR3 coding sequence is TGTGCCAGCAGCCCCGGGACTAGCCAGGCCGAGCAGTACTTC. Translated: CASSPGTSQAEQYF.

This clone was observed a handful of times. The chain joins TRBV30 to TRBJ1-1; 8 bases are shared with TRBD1. The germline CDR1 and CDR2 sequences are GTSNPN and SVGIG (reference sequence). This CDR3 has 12 residues. The trim removed 7 bases at V and 4 bases at J, leaving 5 bases unmatched. The CDR3 loop is CASSGGFTEAFF. Written as DNA, the CDR3 is TGTGCCTCCTCAGGGGGCTTCACTGAAGCTTTCTTT.

The rearrangement joins TRBV5-1 to TRBJ2-7; 10 bases agree with TRBD1. CDR3 size: 16 residues. CDR1 and CDR2 from the germline V gene are SGHRS and YFSETQ. J was trimmed by 5 bases and V by 0 bases; bases with no gene match: 8. In nucleotides, the CDR3 is TGCGCCAGCAGCTTGGACACCGGGACAGGGGTAAACGAGCAGTACTTC. Residues: CASSLDTGTGVNEQYF.

The V and J genes are TRBV7-6 and TRBJ2-2; a possible D gene is TRBD2 (6 bases). The CDR3 runs to 17 residues. V was cut by 5 bases and J by 1 base, with 17 bases left in between. Germline V lookup: CDR1 SGHVS, CDR2 FNYEAQ. CDR3 sequence: CASSRPSQEGNTGELFF. For the CDR3, the DNA is TGTGCCAGCAGCCGACCGAGTCAGGAGGGGAACACCGGGGAGCTGTTTTTT.

This rearrangement joins TRBV28 to TRBJ2-3, with a possible D match to TRBD1 (5 bases). Germline V gene lookup returns CDR1 MDHEN and CDR2 SYDVKM. This CDR3 region has 15 residues. V was clipped by 5 bases and J by 3 bases, with 15 bases between them. The CDR3: CASSTLGRGTDTQYF. The CDR3 nucleotides are TGTGCCAGCAGTACCCTCGGTAGGGGAACAGATACGCAGTATTTT.

CDR3 in amino acids: CASTRETSLRRTDTQYF. The CDR3, as DNA: TGTGCCAGCACCCGGGAGACCTCTCTGAGGAGAACAGATACGCAGTATTTT. The chain has TRBV7-6 and TRBJ2-3; TRBD2 is a possible D gene (6 bases). With 7 bases removed from V and 3 bases from J, the gap between germline ends came to 23 bases. CDR3 size: 17 residues. CDR1 and CDR2 (germline): SGHVS, FNYEAQ.

The CDR3 is CASSVASSAGMTGELFF. CDR3 DNA sequence: TGCGCCAGCAGTGTCGCGTCGTCTGCGGGTATGACCGGGGAGCTGTTTTTT. The chain carries TRBV5-1 and TRBJ2-2; D may be TRBD2 (5 bases). CDR3 length equals 17 residues. Deletions cut 5 bases from V and 5 bases from J, with 22 bases between. Germline CDR1 is SGHRS and CDR2 is YFSETQ.

The chain employs TRBV7-7 and TRBJ2-5; D remains ambiguous. Trimming took 5 bases from V and 2 from J, leaving 21 bases between them. This CDR3 region has 17 residues. CDR1 is SSHAT, CDR2 FNYEAQ, per germline (reference sequence). CDR3 in DNA: TGTGCCAGCAGCAAGTTAACCCGTTGGGCAGGTCAAGAGACCCAGTACTTC. Its translation is CASSKLTRWAGQETQYF.

This clone was seen once. The chain carries TRBV28 and TRBJ1-2; D is unclear. The CDR3 is made up of 12 amino acids. The V gene's germline CDR1 is MDHEN and CDR2 SYDVKM. Trimming shortened V by 2 bases and J by 1 base, and 2 bases separated the two germline ends. The CDR3 DNA reads TGTGCCAGCAGTTTACTTAACTATGGCTACACCTTC. Translation gives CASSLLNYGYTF.

This clone was recorded once. The chain couples TRBV30 to TRBJ2-2, with 9 bases fitting TRBD2. With 4 bases clipped from V and 8 bases from J, the junction kept 2 bases outside the gene matches. Germline-derived CDR1 and CDR2 are GTSNPN and SVGIG (reference sequence). The CDR3 sequence is 12 residues long. This CDR3 reads CAWTGLAGELFF. CDR3 DNA: TGTGCCTGGACGGGACTAGCAGGGGAGCTGTTTTTT.

The rearrangement joins TRBV11-2 to TRBJ2-7; no definite D call. The V gene's germline CDR1 is SGHAT and CDR2 FQNNGV. Trimming removed 1 base from V and 0 bases from J, with 7 bases in between. The CDR3 is made up of 14 amino acids. The CDR3 DNA reads TGTGCCAGCAGCTTAGCGGTCGTCTCCTACGAGCAGTACTTC. The encoded protein is CASSLAVVSYEQYF.

This chain joins TRBV29-1 and TRBJ2-1, with TRBD2 identical over 7 bases. Germline lookup yields CDR1 SQVTM and CDR2 ANQGSEA. The CDR3 contains 13 residues. V was clipped by 7 bases and J by 3 bases; unmatched bases: 6. The CDR3 loop is CSGSAGSYNEQFF. The CDR3 DNA reads TGCAGCGGGTCAGCGGGAAGCTACAATGAGCAGTTCTTC.

V usage is TRBV7-9 and J usage is TRBJ2-3; 7 bases line up with TRBD2. The CDR3 is made up of 15 amino acids. CDR1 and CDR2 (germline): SEHNR, FQNEAQ (reference sequence). V shed 5 bases and J 2 bases; nucleotides not matched to a gene: 7. The CDR3, as DNA: TGTGCCAGCAGCGGATGGGGGGGGACCACAGATACGCAGTATTTT. It encodes CASSGWGGTTDTQYF.

V and J are TRBV4-1 and TRBJ1-1; TRBD1 matches at 7 bases. Germline CDR1 is MGHRA and CDR2 is YSYEKL. Trimming cost V 5 bases and J 1 base; bases outside gene matches: 13. This CDR3 comprises 17 residues. CDR3 loop: CASSLIGRGGRNTEAFF. The CDR3 DNA reads as TGCGCCAGCAGCTTGATTGGCAGAGGGGGCAGGAACACTGAAGCTTTCTTT.

This rearrangement joins TRBV27 to TRBJ2-7; no clear D. The germline V gene encodes CDR1 MNHEY and CDR2 SMNVEV (reference sequence). With 4 bases removed from V and 0 bases from J, the gap between germline ends came to 10 bases. This CDR3 region has 14 residues. CDR3 in DNA: TGTGCCAGCAGTTCTATGTGGAGCTCCTACGAGCAGTACTTC. Translated, it gives CASSSMWSSYEQYF.

The chain joins TRBV19 to TRBJ2-1; 7 bases fit TRBD2. The germline V gene encodes CDR1 LNHDA and CDR2 SQIVND (reference sequence). V trimming: 9 bases; J trimming: 8 bases; junction bases outside the gene matches: 10. The CDR3 length is 13 residues. CDR3 protein: CASHPWGGDEQFF. The CDR3 DNA follows: TGTGCCAGCCACCCCTGGGGGGGGGATGAGCAGTTCTTC.

The chain has TRBV5-1 and TRBJ2-3; 9 bases map to TRBD1. Germline values: CDR1 SGHRS, CDR2 YFSETQ. This CDR3 spans 18 amino acids. After removal of 4 bases from V and 3 bases from J, the junction contained 15 bases not matched to a gene. The CDR3 nucleotides are TGCGCCAGCAGCCCTTCTCCACAGGGGGCGGCCGGGACAGATACGCAGTATTTT. Translating it yields CASSPSPQGAAGTDTQYF.

In this sample, this clone turned up once. This chain links TRBV5-1 with TRBJ2-5, with D perhaps matching TRBD2 (5 bases). V lost 4 bases and J 5 bases, leaving 12 bases between the germline ends. This CDR3 contains 13 residues. Germline assignment: CDR1 SGHRS and CDR2 YFSETQ. The CDR3 sequence: CASSLPEAETQYF. Written as DNA, the CDR3 is TGCGCCAGCAGCCTGCCGGAGGCGGAGACCCAGTACTTC.

This chain uses TRBV7-9 with TRBJ2-4; 9 nucleotides line up with TRBD1. J lost 2 bases, V lost 1 base, and 3 bases had no gene match. Germline CDR1 and CDR2: SEHNR and FQNEAQ (reference sequence). The CDR3 runs to 16 residues. The DNA for the CDR3 is TGTGCCAGCAGCTTAGGGGGACAGGGAACCAAAAACATTCAGTACTTC. Protein: CASSLGGQGTKNIQYF.

The V and J genes are TRBV6-5 and TRBJ2-5; 8 bases align to TRBD2. V was clipped by 4 bases and J by 3 bases; unmatched bases: 7. The CDR3 loop spans 15 amino acids. Looked up from germline, CDR1 is MNHEY and CDR2 is SVGAGI. Here the CDR3 reads CASSSGGGNKETQYF. DNA of the CDR3: TGTGCCAGCAGTTCTGGCGGGGGGAATAAAGAGACCCAGTACTTC.

The chain uses TRBV13 and TRBJ2-1; D possibly corresponds to TRBD2 (6 bases). The germline gives CDR1 PRHDT, CDR2 FYEKMQ (reference sequence). There are 19 residues in the CDR3. V lost 2 bases to trimming and J lost 3 bases, with 23 bases between them. The CDR3 DNA sequence: TGTGCCAGCAGCTTATCCCCACGGTTAGAGCGGGTCAACTACAATGAGCAGTTCTTC. This sequence encodes CASSLSPRLERVNYNEQFF.

Notes on this clone: A junction boundary mismatches the germline segment, possibly from a read error. CDR3 DNA: TGTGCCGTCAGAACCCAGACAGGGGGCACGAGCTCCTACAATGAGCAGTTCTTC. It codes for CAVRTQTGGTSSYNEQFF. This chain links TRBV10-3 with TRBJ2-1, with TRBD1 identical over 10 bases. This CDR3 has 18 residues. Looked up from germline, CDR1 is ENHRY and CDR2 is SYGVKD.

The CDR3: CASSVETGDYNEQFF. The CDR3 DNA reads TGTGCCAGCAGCGTAGAGACGGGGGACTACAATGAGCAGTTCTTC. The V call is TRBV9, the J call TRBJ2-1; TRBD2 is a possible D gene (6 bases). This CDR3 contains 15 residues. Trimming took 0 bases from V and 3 from J, leaving 10 bases between them. CDR1 SGDLS and CDR2 YYNGEE come from the germline V gene.